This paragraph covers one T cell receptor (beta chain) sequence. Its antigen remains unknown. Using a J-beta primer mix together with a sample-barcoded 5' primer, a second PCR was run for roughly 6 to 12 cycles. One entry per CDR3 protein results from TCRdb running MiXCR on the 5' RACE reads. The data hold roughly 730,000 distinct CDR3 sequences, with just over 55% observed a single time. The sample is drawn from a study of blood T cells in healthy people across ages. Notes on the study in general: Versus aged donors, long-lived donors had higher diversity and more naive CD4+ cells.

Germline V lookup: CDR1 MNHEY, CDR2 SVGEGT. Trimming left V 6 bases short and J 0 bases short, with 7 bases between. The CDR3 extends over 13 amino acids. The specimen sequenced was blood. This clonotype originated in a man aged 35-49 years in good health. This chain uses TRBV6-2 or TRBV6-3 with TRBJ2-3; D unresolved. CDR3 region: CASRAASTDTQYF. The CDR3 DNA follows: TGTGCCAGCAGGGCAGCTAGCACAGATACGCAGTATTTT.